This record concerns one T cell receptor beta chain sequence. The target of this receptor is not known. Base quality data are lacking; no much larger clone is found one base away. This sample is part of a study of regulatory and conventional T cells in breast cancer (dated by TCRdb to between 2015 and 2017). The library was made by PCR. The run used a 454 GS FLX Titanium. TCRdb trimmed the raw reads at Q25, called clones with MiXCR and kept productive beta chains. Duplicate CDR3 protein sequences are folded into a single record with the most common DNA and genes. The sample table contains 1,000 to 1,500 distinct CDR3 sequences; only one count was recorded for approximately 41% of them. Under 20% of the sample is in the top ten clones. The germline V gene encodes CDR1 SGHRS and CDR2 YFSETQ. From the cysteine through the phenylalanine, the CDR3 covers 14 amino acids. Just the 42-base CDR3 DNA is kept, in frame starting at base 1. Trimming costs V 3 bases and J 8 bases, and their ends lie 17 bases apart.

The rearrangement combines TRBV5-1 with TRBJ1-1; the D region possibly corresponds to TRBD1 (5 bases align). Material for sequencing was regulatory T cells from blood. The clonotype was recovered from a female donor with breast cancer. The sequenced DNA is TGCGCCAGCAGCTACGGTACGGGGACGCCGGAAGCTTTCTTT. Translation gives CASSYGTGTPEAFF.